The source of this T cell receptor (beta chain) is a study of CD8+ T cells in alopecia areata. The treatment was: oral pan-JAK inhibitor, 5-10 mg twice daily. The V end was cut by 6 bases, the J end by 4 bases, with 12 bases between. In germline, CDR1 is MNHEY, CDR2 SMNVEV (reference sequence). The CDR3 consists of 13 residues. RNA was isolated and reverse transcribed to cDNA, the sequencing template. Clones were read by immunoSEQ multiplex PCR, and TCRdb kept only the in-frame ones, dropping some. The sample includes roughly 190,000 clones, 50% to 60% seen only once; the top ten take less than 4%. The starting material was CD4+ T cells sorted from blood, obtained at week 4, from a patient treated with tofacitinib. The source of this sequence is a human donor with alopecia areata. The chain employs TRBV27 and TRBJ1-2; no reliable D call. DNA of the CDR3: TGTGCCAGCAGCGACTTACGGGTCTATGGCTACACCTTC. Its protein is CASSDLRVYGYTF.